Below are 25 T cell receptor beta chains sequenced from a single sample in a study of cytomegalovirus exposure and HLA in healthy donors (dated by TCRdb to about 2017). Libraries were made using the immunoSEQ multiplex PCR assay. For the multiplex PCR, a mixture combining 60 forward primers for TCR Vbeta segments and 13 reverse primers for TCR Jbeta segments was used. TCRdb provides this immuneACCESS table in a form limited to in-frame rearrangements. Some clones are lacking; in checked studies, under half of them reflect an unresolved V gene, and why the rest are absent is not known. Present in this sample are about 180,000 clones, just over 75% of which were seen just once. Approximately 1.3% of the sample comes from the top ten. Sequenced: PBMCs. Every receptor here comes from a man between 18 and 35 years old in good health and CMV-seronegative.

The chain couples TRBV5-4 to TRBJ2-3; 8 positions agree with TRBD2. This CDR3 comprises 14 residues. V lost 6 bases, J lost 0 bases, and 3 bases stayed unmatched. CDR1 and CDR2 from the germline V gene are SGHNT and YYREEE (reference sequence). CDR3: CASKAGASTDTQYF. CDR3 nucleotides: TGTGCCAGCAAAGCGGGAGCTAGCACAGATACGCAGTATTTT.

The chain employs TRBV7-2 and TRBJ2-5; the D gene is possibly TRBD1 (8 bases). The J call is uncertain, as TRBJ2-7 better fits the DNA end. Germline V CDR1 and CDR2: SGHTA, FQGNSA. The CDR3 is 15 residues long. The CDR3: CASSVGQGGLYEQYF. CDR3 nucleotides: TGTGCCAGCAGCGTCGGACAGGGAGGGTTGTACGAGCAGTACTTC.

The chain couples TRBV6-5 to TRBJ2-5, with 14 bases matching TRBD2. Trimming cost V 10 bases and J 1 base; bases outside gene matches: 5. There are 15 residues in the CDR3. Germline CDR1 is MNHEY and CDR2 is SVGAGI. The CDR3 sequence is CATRGLAGGQETQYF. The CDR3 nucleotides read TGTGCCACCCGCGGACTAGCGGGGGGCCAAGAGACCCAGTACTTC.

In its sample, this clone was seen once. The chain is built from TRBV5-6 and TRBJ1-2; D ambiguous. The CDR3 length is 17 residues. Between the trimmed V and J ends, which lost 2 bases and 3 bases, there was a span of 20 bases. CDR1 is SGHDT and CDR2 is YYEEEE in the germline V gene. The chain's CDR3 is CASSFMSAGTIDYGYTF. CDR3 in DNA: TGTGCCAGCAGCTTTATGTCGGCAGGCACCATTGACTATGGCTACACCTTC. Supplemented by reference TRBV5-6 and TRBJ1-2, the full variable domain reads DAGVTQSPTHLIKTRGQQVTLRCSPKSGHDTVSWYQQALGQGPQFIFQYYEEEERQRGNFPDRFSGHQFPNYSSELNVNALLLGDSALYLCASSFMSAGTIDYGYTFGSGTRLTVV.

CDR3 loop: CASSLGSSGYTF. DNA of the CDR3: TGTGCCAGCAGCTTAGGATCGAGCGGCTACACCTTC. The rearrangement joins TRBV7-9 to TRBJ1-2; no clear D. The CDR3 loop spans 12 amino acids. Germline CDR1 and CDR2: SEHNR and FQNEAQ (reference sequence). V was shortened by 1 base and J by 8 bases, with 8 bases between the two germline ends.

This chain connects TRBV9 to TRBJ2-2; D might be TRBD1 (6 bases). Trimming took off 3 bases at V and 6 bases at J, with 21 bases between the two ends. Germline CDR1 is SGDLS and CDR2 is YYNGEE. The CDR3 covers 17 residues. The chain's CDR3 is CASSASQGLVGSGELFF. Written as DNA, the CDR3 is TGTGCCAGCAGCGCGTCCCAGGGGTTGGTAGGCTCCGGGGAGCTGTTTTTT.

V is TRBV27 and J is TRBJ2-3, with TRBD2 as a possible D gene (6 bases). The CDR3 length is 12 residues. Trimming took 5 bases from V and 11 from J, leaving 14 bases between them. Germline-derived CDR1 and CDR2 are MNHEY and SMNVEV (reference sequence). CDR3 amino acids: CASSPLGRGQYF. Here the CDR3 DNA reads TGTGCCAGCAGTCCTTTGGGGCGGGGGCAGTATTTT.

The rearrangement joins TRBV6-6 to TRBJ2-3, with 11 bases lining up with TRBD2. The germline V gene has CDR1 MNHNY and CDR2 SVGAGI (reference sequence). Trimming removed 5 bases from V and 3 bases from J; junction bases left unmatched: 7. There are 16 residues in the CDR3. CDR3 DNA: TGTGCCAGCAGTCTATATAGCGGGGGGGCGACAGATACGCAGTATTTT. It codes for CASSLYSGGATDTQYF.

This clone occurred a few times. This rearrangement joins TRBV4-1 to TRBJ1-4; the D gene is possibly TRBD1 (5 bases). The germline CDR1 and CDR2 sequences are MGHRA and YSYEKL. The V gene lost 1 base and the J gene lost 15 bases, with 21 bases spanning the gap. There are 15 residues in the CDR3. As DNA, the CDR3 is TGCGCCAGCAGCCAAGGTCCCGGGACTCATGGAGGAGTGTTTTTT. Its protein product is CASSQGPGTHGGVFF.

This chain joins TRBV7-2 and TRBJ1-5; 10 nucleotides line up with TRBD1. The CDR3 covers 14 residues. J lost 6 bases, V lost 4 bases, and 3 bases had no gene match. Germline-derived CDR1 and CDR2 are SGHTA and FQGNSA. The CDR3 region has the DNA TGTGCCAGCAGCTCCGGGACAGGGGTTCAGCCCCAGCATTTT. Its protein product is CASSSGTGVQPQHF. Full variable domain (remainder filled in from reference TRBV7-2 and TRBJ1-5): GAGVSQSPSNKVTEKGKDVELRCDPISGHTALYWYRQSLGQGLEFLIYFQGNSAPDKSGLPSDRFSAERTGGSVSTLTIQRTQQEDSAVYLCASSSGTGVQPQHFGDGTRLSIL.

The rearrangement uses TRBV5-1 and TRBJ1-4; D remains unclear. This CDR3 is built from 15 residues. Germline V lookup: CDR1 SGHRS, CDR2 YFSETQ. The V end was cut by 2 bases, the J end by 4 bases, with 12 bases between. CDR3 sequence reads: CASSLGGSRNEKLFF. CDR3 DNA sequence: TGCGCCAGCAGCTTAGGAGGCTCTCGTAATGAAAAACTGTTTTTT.

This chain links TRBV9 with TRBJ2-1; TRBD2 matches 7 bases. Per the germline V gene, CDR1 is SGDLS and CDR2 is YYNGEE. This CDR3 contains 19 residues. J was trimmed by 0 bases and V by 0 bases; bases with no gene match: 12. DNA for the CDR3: TGTGCCAGCAGCGTAGCTCCCCGGTCGGGGGGACGCTCCTACAATGAGCAGTTCTTC. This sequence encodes CASSVAPRSGGRSYNEQFF.

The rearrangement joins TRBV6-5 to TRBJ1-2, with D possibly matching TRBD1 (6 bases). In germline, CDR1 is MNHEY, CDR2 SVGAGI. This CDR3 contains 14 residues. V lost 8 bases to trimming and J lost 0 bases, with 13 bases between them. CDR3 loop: CASARTASNYGYTF. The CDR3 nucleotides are TGTGCCAGCGCCCGGACAGCCTCTAACTATGGCTACACCTTC.

The CDR3 bases are TGCGCCAGCAGCCACAGCGACAGGGTTGGAAACACCATATATTTT. This codes for CASSHSDRVGNTIYF. This chain joins TRBV4-3 and TRBJ1-3; 7 nucleotides agree with TRBD1. There are 15 residues in the CDR3. The trim removed 3 bases at V and 3 bases at J, leaving 5 bases unmatched. Germline lookup yields CDR1 LGHNA and CDR2 YSLEER.

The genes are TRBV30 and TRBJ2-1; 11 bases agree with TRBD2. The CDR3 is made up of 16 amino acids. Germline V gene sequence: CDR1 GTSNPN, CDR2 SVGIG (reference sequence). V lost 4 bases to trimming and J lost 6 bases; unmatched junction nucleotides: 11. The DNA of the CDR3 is TGTGCCTGGACCGTGACTAGCGGGGTTTTTACCAATGAGCAGTTCTTC. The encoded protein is CAWTVTSGVFTNEQFF.

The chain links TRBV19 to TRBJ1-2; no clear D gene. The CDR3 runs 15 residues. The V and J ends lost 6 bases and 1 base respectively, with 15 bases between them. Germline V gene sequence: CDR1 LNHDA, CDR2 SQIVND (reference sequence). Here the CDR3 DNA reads TGTGCCAGTAGCCCCGTGGTCAGCGTTAACTATGGCTACACCTTC. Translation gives CASSPVVSVNYGYTF.

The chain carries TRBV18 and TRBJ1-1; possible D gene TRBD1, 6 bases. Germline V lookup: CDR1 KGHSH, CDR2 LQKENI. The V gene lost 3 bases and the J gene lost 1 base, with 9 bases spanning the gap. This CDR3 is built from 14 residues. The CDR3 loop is CASSPQGTNTEAFF. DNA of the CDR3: TGTGCCAGCTCACCCCAGGGGACGAACACTGAAGCTTTCTTT. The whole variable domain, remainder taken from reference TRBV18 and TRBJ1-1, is NAGVMQNPRHLVRRRGQEARLRCSPMKGHSHVYWYRQLPEEGLKFMVYLQKENIIDESGMPKERFSAEFPKEGPSILRIQQVVRGDSAAYFCASSPQGTNTEAFFGQGTRLTVV.

The CDR3 loop is CASSFRGHLYSNQPQHF. Here the CDR3 DNA reads TGTGCCAGCAGCTTCAGGGGGCACCTTTATAGCAATCAGCCCCAGCATTTT. V usage is TRBV5-6 and J usage is TRBJ1-5; TRBD1 matches at 8 bases. The CDR3 extends over 17 amino acids. The ends lost 2 bases at V and 0 bases at J; junction bases unmatched: 7. Germline CDR1 is SGHDT and CDR2 is YYEEEE.

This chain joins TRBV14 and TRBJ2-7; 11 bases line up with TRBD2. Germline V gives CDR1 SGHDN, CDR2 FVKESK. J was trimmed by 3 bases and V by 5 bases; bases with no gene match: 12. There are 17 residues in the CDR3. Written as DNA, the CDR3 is TGTGCCAGCAGCTCTCATCGCTCCGGGACTAGCGGCTACGAGCAGTACTTC. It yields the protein CASSSHRSGTSGYEQYF.

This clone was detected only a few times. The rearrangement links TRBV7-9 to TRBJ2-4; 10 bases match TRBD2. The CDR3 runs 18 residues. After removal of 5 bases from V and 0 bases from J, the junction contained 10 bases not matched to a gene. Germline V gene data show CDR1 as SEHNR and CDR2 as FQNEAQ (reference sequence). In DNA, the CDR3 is TGTGCCAGCAGCCCAACCCCGACTAGCGGGTTAGCCAAAAACATTCAGTACTTC. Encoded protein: CASSPTPTSGLAKNIQYF.

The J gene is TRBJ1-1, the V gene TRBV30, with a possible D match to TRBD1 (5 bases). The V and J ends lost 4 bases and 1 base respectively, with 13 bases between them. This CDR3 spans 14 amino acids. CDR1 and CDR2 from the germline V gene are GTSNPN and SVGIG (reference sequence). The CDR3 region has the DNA TGTGCCTGGATCCCCGACAGCAGGAACACTGAAGCTTTCTTT. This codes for CAWIPDSRNTEAFF.

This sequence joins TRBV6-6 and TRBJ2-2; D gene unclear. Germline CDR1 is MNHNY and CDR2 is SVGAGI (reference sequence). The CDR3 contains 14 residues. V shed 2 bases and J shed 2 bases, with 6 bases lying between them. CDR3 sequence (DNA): TGTGCCAGCAGTTACGAGATAAACACCGGGGAGCTGTTTTTT. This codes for CASSYEINTGELFF.

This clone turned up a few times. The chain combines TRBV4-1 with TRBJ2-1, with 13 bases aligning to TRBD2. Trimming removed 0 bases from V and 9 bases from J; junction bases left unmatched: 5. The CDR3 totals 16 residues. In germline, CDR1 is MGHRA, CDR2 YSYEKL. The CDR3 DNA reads TGCGCCAGCAGCCAAGAAAGGGGACTAGCGGGACGTGAGCAGTTCTTC. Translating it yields CASSQERGLAGREQFF.

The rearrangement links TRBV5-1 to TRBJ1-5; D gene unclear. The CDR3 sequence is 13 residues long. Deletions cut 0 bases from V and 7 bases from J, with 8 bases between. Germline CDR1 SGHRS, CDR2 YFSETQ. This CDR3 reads CASSLGVNQPQHF. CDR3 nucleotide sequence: TGCGCCAGCAGCTTGGGAGTCAACCAGCCCCAGCATTTT.

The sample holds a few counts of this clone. The CDR3 spells CAISEGAESNTGELFF. The CDR3 nucleotides are TGTGCCATCAGTGAGGGCGCGGAGTCGAACACCGGGGAGCTGTTTTTT. The chain links TRBV10-3 to TRBJ2-2; D unresolved. V was pared by 2 bases and J by 0 bases, with 10 bases between. CDR3 length: 16 residues. Germline CDR1 ENHRY, CDR2 SYGVKD.